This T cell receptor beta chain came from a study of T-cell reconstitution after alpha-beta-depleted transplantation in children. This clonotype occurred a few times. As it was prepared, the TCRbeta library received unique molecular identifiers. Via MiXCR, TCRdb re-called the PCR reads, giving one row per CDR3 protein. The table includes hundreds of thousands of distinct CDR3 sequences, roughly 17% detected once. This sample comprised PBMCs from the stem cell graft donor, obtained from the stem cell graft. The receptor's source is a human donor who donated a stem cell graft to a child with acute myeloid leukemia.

CDR3 in amino acids: CASSASGQVFGNEQFF. The CDR3 nucleotides read TGTGCCAGCAGTGCGTCGGGACAGGTTTTCGGGAATGAGCAGTTCTTC. The rearrangement links TRBV6-2 or TRBV6-3 to TRBJ2-1, with 8 positions matching TRBD1. The ends lost 5 bases at V and 7 bases at J; junction bases unmatched: 13. CDR1 and CDR2 (germline): MNHEY, SVGEGT. This CDR3 is built from 16 residues.